The sequence of this TCR beta chain was determined in a study of T cell changes during pregnancy in multiple sclerosis. Repertoires were generated with immunoSEQ multiplex PCR, while TCRdb's copy carries only in-frame clones and drops some. The profile shows about 92,000 clones, 80% to 95% of them singletons. Between the trimmed V and J ends, which lost 3 bases and 5 bases, there was a span of 13 bases. Looked up from germline, CDR1 is SEHNR and CDR2 is FQNEAQ (reference sequence). This CDR3 region has 14 residues. V usage is TRBV7-9 and J usage is TRBJ2-5; D gene unclear. Sequenced here: peripheral blood, sampled in the first trimester of pregnancy. The sequence came from a female donor with multiple sclerosis, enrolled in a pregnancy study. The CDR3 sequence is CASSFDLRGETQYF. The CDR3 DNA is TGTGCCAGCAGCTTCGACCTTCGCGGTGAGACCCAGTACTTC.